The text below deals with one TCR beta chain. Its cognate antigen is unknown. This sample was taken from a study of vaccination and CD4 T cells after COVID-19. Overall study: Typically, post-vaccine samples were obtained a median approximately 75 days after dose two, within a range of 14 to 241. Overlapping SARS-CoV-2, HCoV-NL63, HCoV-OC43 and HCoV-229E spike peptides were used to stimulate cells. As a positive control, some control cultures were given a CEFX pool, while others were given an HIV-1 Nef pool or no peptide.

Treatment indicated: roughly ten-day PBMC culture with coronavirus spike peptide pools or control peptides (ViraFEST assay). It was before the COVID-19 pandemic (2011-2018) that the unexposed donor's CD4+ T cells were collected. The V end was cut by 5 bases, the J end by 0 bases, with 16 bases between. This CDR3 region has 15 residues. Germline V gene sequence: CDR1 DFQATT, CDR2 SNEGSKA (reference sequence). CD4+ T cells that had been cultured provided DNA sequenced with the Oncomine TCR Beta short-read assay. Someone extracted genomic DNA from cultured CD4+ T cells. Using its own MiXCR run on the PCR reads, TCRdb lists one record per CDR3 protein. This sample carries several thousand distinct CDR3 sequences, roughly 46% of them seen once, and the ten largest clones take around 33%.

The genes are TRBV20-1 and TRBJ1-1; D is uncertain. This TCR derives from a human donor in good health. Input material: CD4+ T cells from blood, cultured in vitro. The chain's CDR3 is CSAPPGERMNTEAFF. In nucleotides, the CDR3 is TGCAGTGCTCCTCCCGGGGAGAGAATGAACACTGAAGCTTTCTTT.